This T cell receptor (beta chain) was profiled in a study of T-cell memory formation after mild COVID-19 (dated by TCRdb to 2020 to 2023). As for the study more broadly: Most TCR sequence clusters were specific to one of the two donors. Longitudinal TCRalpha and TCRbeta repertoire sequencing tracked T-cell clones expanding and contracting after mild COVID-19 in two donors. Two young, previously healthy adult volunteers, one female and one male, were included in the cohort.

Sequencer: Illumina NovaSeq 6000. Using 5'RACE with constant-segment primers, TCRalpha and TCRbeta cDNA libraries were constructed, with sample barcodes and unique molecular identifiers added in the process. RNA was extracted from every sample with Trizol reagent. Libraries were amplified in two PCR steps, with a second sample barcode and Illumina TruSeq adapters added in the second step. Sequencing of the libraries was done on an Illumina NovaSeq, producing 2 x 150 bp paired-end reads. Turning to the authors' computational methods: The reads were demultiplexed and collapsed into UMI-guided consensus sequences using migec v1.2.7. Using mixcr v2.1.11, UMI consensuses were aligned to TRA and TRB V and J templates and then assembled into clonotypes. Clonotypes were classified as expanded or contracted when called significant by both edgeR and NoisET, with noise models trained on biological replicates. For edgeR calls, the thresholds were a false discovery rate-adjusted p below 0.01 and a log2 fold-change of 1. As an exploratory analysis of dynamics, max-normalized trajectories of the 1000 most abundant clonotypes were examined with PCA combined with hierarchical clustering. Separately sequenced CD4+ and CD8+ repertoires were used to assign the CD4 or CD8 phenotype of responding clones. TCRdb reanalyzed the raw reads on its own, using fastp at Q25 for trimming and MiXCR for clone calling, and kept in-frame beta chains. Each entry merges the rows of one CDR3 protein and shows their most common DNA and genes. The V and J calls and clone size come from TCRdb's table, not from the authors' own analysis. In all, the sample holds more than 250,000 distinct CDR3 sequences, and under 20% of those were seen once. The top ten clones comprise about 23% of the sample.

Regarding this clonotype: What this receptor recognizes is not known. Within one base of it there is no much larger clone, and no base qualities were kept.

Ficoll-Paque density gradient centrifugation was used to isolate PBMCs. The germline V gene encodes CDR1 DFQATT and CDR2 SNEGSKA (reference sequence). There are 13 amino acids in the CDR3, from cysteine to phenylalanine inclusive. Solely the CDR3 DNA is kept, with 39 bases framed from the first base. V drops 5 bases and J drops 5 bases, leaving 12 bases in between. Study-wide conclusions, independent of this receptor: Some responding clones were detected in pre-infection memory, which suggested that pre-existing cross-reactive memory T cells had joined the SARS-CoV-2 response. Balanced CD4/CD8 phenotypes were observed for clones contracting from day 15 to 85, whereas a bias towards CD4+ was observed for a second wave of clones expanding from day 15 to 37. The second-wave clones that peaked on day 37 were not confirmed to be SARS-CoV-2 specific. Only a couple of mild cases were covered by the study, and larger cohorts that include severe cases with pre-infection samples were considered necessary. Contracting CD4+ clones were found mainly in CM and EM memory subsets, while CD8+ clones were enriched in EMRA.

Sequencing used PBMCs or a T cell subset sorted from them (not recorded which). The chain is encoded by TRBV20-1 joined to TRBJ1-4, and TRBD1 may be the D gene, going by 5 matching bases. The receptor comes from a man younger than 35 who had mild COVID-19 (a few samples of this study predate the infection). The sample titles of this study are shuffled in the database, so cell type and time point are left out; the donor was told from shared clones. The CDR3 sequence is CSAQGSGNEKLFF. At the DNA level, the sequence is TGCAGTGCTCAGGGCAGCGGGAATGAAAAACTGTTTTTT.